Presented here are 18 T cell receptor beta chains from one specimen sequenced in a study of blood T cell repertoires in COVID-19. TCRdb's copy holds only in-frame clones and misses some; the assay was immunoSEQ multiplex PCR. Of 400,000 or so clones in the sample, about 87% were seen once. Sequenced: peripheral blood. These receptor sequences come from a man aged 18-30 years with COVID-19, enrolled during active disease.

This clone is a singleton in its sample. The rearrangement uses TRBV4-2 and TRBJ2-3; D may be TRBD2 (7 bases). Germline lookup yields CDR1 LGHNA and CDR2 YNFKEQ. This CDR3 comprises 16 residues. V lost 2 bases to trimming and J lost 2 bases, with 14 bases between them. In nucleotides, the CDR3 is TGTGCCAGCAGCCAATTAGGGGGGGCCACCACAGATACGCAGTATTTT. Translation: CASSQLGGATTDTQYF.

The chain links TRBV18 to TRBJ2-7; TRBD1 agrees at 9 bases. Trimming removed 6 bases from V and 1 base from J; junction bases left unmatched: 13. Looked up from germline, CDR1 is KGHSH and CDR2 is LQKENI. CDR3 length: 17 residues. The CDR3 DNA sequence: TGTGCCAGCTCTCGAGGCGTAGGACAGGGGACTTCCTACGAGCAGTACTTC. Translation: CASSRGVGQGTSYEQYF.

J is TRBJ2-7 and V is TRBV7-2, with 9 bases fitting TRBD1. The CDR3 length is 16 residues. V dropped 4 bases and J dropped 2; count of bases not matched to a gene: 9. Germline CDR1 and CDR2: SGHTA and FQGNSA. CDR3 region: CASSSRKQGAAYEQYF. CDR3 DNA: TGTGCCAGCAGCTCACGTAAACAGGGGGCCGCCTACGAGCAGTACTTC.

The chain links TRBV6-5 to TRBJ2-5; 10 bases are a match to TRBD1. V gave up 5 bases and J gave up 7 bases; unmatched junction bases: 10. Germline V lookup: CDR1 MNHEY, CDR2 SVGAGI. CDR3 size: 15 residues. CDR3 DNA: TGTGCCAGCAGTACAAGGGGACAGGGGATGGGGACCCAGTACTTC. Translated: CASSTRGQGMGTQYF.

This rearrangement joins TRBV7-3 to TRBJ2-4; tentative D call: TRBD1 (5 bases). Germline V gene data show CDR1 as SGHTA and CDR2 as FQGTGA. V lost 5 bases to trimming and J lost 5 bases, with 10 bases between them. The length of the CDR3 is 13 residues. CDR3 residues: CASSPQGQNIQYF. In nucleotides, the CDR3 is TGTGCCAGCAGCCCGCAGGGTCAAAACATTCAGTACTTC.

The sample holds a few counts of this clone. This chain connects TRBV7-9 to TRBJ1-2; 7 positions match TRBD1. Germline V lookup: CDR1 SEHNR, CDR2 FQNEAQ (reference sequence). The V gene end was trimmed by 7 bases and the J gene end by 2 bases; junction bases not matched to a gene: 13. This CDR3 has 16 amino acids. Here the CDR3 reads CASTSDRLLSNYGYTF. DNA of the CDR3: TGTGCCAGCACCTCGGACAGGCTCCTGTCCAACTATGGCTACACCTTC.

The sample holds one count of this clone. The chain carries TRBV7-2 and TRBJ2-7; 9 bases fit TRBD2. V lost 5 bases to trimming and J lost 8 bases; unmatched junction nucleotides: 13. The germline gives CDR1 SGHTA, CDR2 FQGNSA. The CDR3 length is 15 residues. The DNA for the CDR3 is TGTGCCAGCAGCCCACCCGGGACTAGCATCGTTAAGCAGTACTTC. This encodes CASSPPGTSIVKQYF.

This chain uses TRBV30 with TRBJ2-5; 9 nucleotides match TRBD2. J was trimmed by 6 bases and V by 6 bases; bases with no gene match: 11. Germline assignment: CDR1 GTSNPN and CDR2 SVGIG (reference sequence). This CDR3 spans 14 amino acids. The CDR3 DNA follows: TGTGCCTGCCGATGGGCGGGAGGGCCGCAGACCCAGTACTTC. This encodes CACRWAGGPQTQYF.

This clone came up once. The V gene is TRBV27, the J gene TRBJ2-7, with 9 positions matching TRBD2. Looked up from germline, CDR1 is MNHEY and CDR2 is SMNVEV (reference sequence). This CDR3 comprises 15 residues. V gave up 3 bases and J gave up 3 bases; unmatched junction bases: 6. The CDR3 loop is CASSFRSSGIYEQYF. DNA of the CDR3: TGTGCCAGCAGTTTTAGGTCTAGCGGGATCTACGAGCAGTACTTC.

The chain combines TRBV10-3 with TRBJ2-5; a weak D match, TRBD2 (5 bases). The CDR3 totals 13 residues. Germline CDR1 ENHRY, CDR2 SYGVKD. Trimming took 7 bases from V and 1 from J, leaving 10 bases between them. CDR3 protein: CAIKMAGQETQYF. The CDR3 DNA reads TGTGCCATCAAAATGGCGGGCCAAGAGACCCAGTACTTC.

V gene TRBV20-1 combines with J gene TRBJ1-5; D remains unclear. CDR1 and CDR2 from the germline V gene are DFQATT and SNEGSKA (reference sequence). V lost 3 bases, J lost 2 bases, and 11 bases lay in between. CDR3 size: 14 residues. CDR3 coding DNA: TGCAGTGCTAGTTTGGGAGGCGGCAATCAGCCCCAGCATTTT. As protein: CSASLGGGNQPQHF.

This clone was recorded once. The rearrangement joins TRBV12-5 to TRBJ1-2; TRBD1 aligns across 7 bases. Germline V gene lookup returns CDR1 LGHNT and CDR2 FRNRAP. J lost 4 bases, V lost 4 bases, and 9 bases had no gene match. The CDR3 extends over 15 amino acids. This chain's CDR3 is CASGSSRDRVYGYTF. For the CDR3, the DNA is TGTGCTAGTGGTTCGAGCCGGGACAGAGTCTATGGCTACACCTTC.

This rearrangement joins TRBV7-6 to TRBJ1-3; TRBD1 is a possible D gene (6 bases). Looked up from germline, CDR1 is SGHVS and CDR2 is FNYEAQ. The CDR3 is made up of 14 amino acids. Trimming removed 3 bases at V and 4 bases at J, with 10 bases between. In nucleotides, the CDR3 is TGTGCCAGCAGCTTGGGGGCAGAGGGAAACACCATATATTTT. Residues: CASSLGAEGNTIYF.

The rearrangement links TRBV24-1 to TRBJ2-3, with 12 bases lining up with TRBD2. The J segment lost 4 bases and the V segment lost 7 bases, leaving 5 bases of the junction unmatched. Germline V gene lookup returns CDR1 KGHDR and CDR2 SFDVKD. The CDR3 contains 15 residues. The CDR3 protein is CATRGRLAGADTQYF. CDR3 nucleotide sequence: TGTGCCACCAGGGGGAGACTAGCGGGAGCAGATACGCAGTATTTT.

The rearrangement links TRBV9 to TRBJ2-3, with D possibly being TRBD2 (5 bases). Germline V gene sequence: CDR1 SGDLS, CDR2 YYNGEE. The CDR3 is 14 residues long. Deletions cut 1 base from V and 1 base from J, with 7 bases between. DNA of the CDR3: TGTGCCAGCAGCGTATCCGGGGGCACAGATACGCAGTATTTT. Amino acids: CASSVSGGTDTQYF.

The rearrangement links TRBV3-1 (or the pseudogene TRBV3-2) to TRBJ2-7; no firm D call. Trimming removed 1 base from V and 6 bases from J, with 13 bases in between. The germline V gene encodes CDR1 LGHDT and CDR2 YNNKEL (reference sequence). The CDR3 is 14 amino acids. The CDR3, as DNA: TGTGCCAGCAGCCAAGGCTACTTCCTAGGCGAGCAGTACTTC. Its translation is CASSQGYFLGEQYF.

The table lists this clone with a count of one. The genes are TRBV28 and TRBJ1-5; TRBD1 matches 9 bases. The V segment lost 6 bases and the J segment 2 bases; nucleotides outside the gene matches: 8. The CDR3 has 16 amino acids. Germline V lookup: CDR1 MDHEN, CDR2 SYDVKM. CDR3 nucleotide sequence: TGTGCCAGCAGACTACAGGGGGCATCGCGCAATCAGCCCCAGCATTTT. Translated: CASRLQGASRNQPQHF.

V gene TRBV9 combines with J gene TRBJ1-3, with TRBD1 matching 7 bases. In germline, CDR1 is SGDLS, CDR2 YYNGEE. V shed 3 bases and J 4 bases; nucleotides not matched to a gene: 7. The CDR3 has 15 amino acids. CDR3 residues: CASSDWDSGGNTIYF. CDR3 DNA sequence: TGTGCCAGCAGCGATTGGGACAGTGGGGGAAACACCATATATTTT.